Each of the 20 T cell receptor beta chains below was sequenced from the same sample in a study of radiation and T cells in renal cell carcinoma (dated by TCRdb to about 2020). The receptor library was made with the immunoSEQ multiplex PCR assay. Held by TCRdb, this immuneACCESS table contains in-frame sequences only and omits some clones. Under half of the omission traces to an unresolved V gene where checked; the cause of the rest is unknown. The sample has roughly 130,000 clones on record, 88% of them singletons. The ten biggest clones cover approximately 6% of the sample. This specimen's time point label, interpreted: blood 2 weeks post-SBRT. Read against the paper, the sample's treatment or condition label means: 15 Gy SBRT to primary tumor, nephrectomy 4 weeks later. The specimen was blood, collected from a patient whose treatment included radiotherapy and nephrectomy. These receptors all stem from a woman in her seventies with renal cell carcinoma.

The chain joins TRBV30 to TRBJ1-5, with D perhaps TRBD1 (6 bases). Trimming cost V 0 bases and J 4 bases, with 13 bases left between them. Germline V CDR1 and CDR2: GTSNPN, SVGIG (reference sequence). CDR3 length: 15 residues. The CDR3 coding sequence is TGTGCCTGGAGTGTAAGGGGGATCTTAAATCAGCCCCAGCATTTT. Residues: CAWSVRGILNQPQHF.

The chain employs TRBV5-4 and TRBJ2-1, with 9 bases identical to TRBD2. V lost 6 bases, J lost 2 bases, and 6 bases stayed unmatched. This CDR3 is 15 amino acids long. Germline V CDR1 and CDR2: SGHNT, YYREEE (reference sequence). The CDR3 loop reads CASNLAGRTYNEQFF. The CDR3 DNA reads TGTGCCAGCAACCTAGCGGGGAGAACCTACAATGAGCAGTTCTTC.

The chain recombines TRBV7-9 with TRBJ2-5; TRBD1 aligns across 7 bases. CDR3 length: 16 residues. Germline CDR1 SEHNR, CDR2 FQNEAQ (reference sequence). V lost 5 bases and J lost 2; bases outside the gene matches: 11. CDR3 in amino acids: CASSPEGQLSQETQYF. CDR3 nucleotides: TGTGCCAGCAGCCCCGAGGGACAGCTCTCACAAGAGACCCAGTACTTC.

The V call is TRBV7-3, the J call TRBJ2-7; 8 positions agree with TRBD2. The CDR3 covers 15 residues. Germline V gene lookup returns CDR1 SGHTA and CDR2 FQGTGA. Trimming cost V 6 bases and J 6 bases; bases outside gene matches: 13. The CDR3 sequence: CASSASGGLPAEQYF. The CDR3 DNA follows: TGTGCCAGCAGTGCGAGCGGGGGCCTACCAGCCGAGCAGTACTTC.

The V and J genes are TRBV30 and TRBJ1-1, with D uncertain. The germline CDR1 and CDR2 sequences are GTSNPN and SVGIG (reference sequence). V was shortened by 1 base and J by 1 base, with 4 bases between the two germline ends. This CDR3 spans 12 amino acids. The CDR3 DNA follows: TGTGCCTGGAGTGCCCAGAACACTGAAGCTTTCTTT. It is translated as CAWSAQNTEAFF.

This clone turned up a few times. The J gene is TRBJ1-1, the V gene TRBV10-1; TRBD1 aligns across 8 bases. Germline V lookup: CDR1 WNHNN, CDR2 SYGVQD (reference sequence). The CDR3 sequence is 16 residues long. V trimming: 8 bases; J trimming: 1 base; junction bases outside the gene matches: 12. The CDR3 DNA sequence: TGCGCCAGCCACCCGCCCCCCGACAGGGGGAACACTGAAGCTTTCTTT. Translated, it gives CASHPPPDRGNTEAFF.

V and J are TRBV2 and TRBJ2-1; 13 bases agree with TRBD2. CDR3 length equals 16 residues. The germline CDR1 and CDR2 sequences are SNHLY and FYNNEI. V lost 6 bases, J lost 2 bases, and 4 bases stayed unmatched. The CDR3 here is CASRRLAGGTYNEQFF. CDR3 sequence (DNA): TGTGCCAGCAGGAGACTAGCGGGGGGAACCTACAATGAGCAGTTCTTC.

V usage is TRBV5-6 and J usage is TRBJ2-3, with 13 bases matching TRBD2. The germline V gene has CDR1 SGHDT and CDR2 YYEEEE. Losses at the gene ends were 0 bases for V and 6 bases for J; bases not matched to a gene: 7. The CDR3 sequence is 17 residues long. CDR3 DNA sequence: TGTGCCAGCAGCTTGGTAGGACTAGCGGGGGCTGGGGATACGCAGTATTTT. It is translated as CASSLVGLAGAGDTQYF.

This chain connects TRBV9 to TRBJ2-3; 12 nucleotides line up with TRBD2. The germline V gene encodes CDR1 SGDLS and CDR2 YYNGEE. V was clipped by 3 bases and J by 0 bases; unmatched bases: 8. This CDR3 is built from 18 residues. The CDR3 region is CASSAGLAGTTSTDTQYF. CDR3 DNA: TGTGCCAGCAGCGCCGGACTAGCGGGGACTACTAGCACAGATACGCAGTATTTT.

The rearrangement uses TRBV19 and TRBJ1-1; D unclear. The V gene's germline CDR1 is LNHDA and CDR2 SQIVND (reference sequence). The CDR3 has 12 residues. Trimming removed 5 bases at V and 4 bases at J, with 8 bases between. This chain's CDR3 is CASSPRITEAFF. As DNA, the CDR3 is TGTGCCAGTAGTCCCAGGATCACTGAAGCTTTCTTT.

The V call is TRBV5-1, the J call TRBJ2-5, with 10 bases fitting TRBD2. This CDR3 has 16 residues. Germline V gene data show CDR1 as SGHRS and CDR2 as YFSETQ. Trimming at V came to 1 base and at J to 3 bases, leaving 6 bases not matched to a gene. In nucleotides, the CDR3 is TGCGCCAGCAGCTTGTCCCTAGCGGGGGCCAAAGAGACCCAGTACTTC. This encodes CASSLSLAGAKETQYF.

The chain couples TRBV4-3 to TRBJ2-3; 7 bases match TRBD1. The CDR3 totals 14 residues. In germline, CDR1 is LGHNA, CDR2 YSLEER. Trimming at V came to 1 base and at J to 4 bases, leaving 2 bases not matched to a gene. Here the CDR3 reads CASSQAGGADTQYF. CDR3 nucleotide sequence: TGCGCCAGCAGCCAAGCAGGGGGAGCAGATACGCAGTATTTT.

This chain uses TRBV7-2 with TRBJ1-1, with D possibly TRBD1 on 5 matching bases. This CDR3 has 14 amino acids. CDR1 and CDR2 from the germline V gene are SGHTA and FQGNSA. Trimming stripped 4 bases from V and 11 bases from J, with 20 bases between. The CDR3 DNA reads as TGTGCCAGCAGCTCTTTCCCGGGACCAAGGGTGGCTTTCTTT. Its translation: CASSSFPGPRVAFF.

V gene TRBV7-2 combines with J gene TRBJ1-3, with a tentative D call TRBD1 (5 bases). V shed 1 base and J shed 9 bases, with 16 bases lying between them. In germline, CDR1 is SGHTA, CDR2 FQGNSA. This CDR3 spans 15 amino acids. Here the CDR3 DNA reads TGTGCCAGCAGCTTAGTAGGACCCTCTGGGGGCACCATATATTTT. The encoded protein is CASSLVGPSGGTIYF. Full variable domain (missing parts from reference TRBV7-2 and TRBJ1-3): GAGVSQSPSNKVTEKGKDVELRCDPISGHTALYWYRQSLGQGLEFLIYFQGNSAPDKSGLPSDRFSAERTGGSVSTLTIQRTQQEDSAVYLCASSLVGPSGGTIYFGEGSWLTVV.

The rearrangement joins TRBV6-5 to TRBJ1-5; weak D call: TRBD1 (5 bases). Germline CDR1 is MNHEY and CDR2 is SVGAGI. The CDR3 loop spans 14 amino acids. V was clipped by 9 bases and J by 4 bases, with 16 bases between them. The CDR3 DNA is TGTGCCAGTAGGGACTCCGGTGGGAATCAGCCCCAGCATTTT. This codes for CASRDSGGNQPQHF.

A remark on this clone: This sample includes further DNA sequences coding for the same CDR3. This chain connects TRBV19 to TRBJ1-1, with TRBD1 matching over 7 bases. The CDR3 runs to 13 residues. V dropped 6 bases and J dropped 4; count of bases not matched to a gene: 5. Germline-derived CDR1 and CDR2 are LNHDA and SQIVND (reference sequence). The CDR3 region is CASRDRGLTEAFF. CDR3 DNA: TGTGCCAGTAGAGATAGGGGGCTCACTGAAGCTTTCTTT.

As DNA, the CDR3 is TGCGCCAGCAGCCAAGAATTGGGGAGGAGGGGGAGCCGCAATGAGCAGTTCTTC. This gives the protein CASSQELGRRGSRNEQFF. The V call is TRBV4-1, the J call TRBJ2-1, with D perhaps given as TRBD1 or TRBD2 (6 bases each). V gave up 0 bases and J gave up 6 bases, with 21 bases separating them. Germline V lookup: CDR1 MGHRA, CDR2 YSYEKL. This CDR3 is 18 amino acids long.

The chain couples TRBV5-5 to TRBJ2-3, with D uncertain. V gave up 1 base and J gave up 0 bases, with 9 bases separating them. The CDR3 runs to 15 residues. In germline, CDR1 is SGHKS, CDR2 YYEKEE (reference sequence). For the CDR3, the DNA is TGTGCCAGCAGCTTGATGACCACTAGCACAGATACGCAGTATTTT. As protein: CASSLMTTSTDTQYF.

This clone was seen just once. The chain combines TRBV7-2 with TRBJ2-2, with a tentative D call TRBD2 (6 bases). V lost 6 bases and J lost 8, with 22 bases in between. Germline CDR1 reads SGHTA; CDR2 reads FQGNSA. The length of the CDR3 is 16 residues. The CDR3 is CASRLSPGLVIGELFF. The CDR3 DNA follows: TGTGCCAGCAGACTTTCCCCGGGACTTGTTATTGGGGAGCTGTTTTTT.

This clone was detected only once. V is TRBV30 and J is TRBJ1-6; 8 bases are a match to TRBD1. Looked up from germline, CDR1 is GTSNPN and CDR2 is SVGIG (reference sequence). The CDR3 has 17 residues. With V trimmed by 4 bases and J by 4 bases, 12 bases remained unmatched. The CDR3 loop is CAWKAERTGKYNSPLHF. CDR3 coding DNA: TGTGCCTGGAAGGCCGAAAGGACAGGGAAATATAATTCACCCCTCCACTTT.